Each of the 20 T cell receptor beta chains below was sequenced from the same sample in a study of blood T cell repertoires in COVID-19. Produced via immunoSEQ multiplex PCR; TCRdb's table is partial and in-frame only. The sample has approximately 270,000 clones, about 89% seen once. What was sequenced was peripheral blood. Every receptor here comes from a man in his thirties or forties with acute or convalescent COVID-19.

In its sample, this clone was seen a few times. CDR3 nucleotides: TGTGCCAGCAGCCAAGATGGGCCAAGTGGATTCTCCTATGGCTACACCTTC. Its translation: CASSQDGPSGFSYGYTF. This chain joins TRBV14 and TRBJ1-2; D unresolved. CDR3 length: 17 residues. CDR1 is SGHDN, CDR2 FVKESK, per germline. Trimming took 0 bases from V and 4 from J, leaving 18 bases between them.

This chain joins TRBV5-4 and TRBJ2-2; 8 bases align to TRBD2. Looked up from germline, CDR1 is SGHNT and CDR2 is YYREEE (reference sequence). The CDR3 is 14 residues long. The V segment lost 4 bases and the J segment 7 bases; nucleotides outside the gene matches: 6. CDR3 sequence (DNA): TGTGCCAGCAGCCCCCGGGGGGGGGTCGGGGAGCTGTTTTTT. This translates into CASSPRGGVGELFF.

The rearrangement uses TRBV7-2 and TRBJ1-2, with TRBD1 identical over 7 bases. V was clipped by 8 bases and J by 8 bases; unmatched bases: 20. This CDR3 comprises 16 residues. CDR1 is SGHTA, CDR2 FQGNSA, per germline. The CDR3 DNA follows: TGTGCCAGCGGTTCGAGGAACAGGGGCACCTCTGGGGGCTACACCTTC. It specifies CASGSRNRGTSGGYTF.

This chain joins TRBV29-1 and TRBJ1-1; D uncertain. The CDR3 loop spans 12 amino acids. The V and J ends lost 6 bases and 1 base respectively, with 9 bases between them. The germline CDR1 and CDR2 sequences are SQVTM and ANQGSEA. In DNA form, the CDR3 reads TGCAGCGTAGTTAGTAGGAACACTGAAGCTTTCTTT. Residues: CSVVSRNTEAFF.

The chain employs TRBV19 and TRBJ2-2; 7 nucleotides align to TRBD2. The CDR3 runs to 15 residues. In germline, CDR1 is LNHDA, CDR2 SQIVND (reference sequence). The V and J ends lost 4 bases and 3 bases, in that order; junction bases with no gene match: 5. Written as DNA, the CDR3 is TGTGCCAGTAGTAATTGGCGGGAGTACACCGGGGAGCTGTTTTTT. It yields the protein CASSNWREYTGELFF.

J is TRBJ2-2 and V is TRBV7-2; 9 bases are a match to TRBD2. This CDR3 is 17 amino acids long. The germline CDR1 and CDR2 sequences are SGHTA and FQGNSA. The V gene end was trimmed by 2 bases and the J gene end by 4 bases; junction bases not matched to a gene: 8. The DNA for the CDR3 is TGTGCCAGCAGCTTATTTGGCGGGGGGGAGCCCACCGGGGAGCTGTTTTTT. This codes for CASSLFGGGEPTGELFF.

The J gene is TRBJ1-2, the V gene TRBV28; 8 bases fit TRBD1. V shed 5 bases and J 4 bases; nucleotides not matched to a gene: 3. CDR3 length: 13 residues. Germline V CDR1 and CDR2: MDHEN, SYDVKM. The CDR3 DNA reads as TGTGCCAGCAGTGTCACAGGGGGCTATGGCTACACCTTC. Its protein is CASSVTGGYGYTF.

This chain connects TRBV5-1 to TRBJ2-1, with 7 bases identical to TRBD2. The CDR3 loop spans 13 amino acids. V was pared by 5 bases and J by 6 bases, with 5 bases of the junction left unmatched. Germline CDR1 and CDR2: SGHRS and YFSETQ. CDR3 loop: CASSSTSSNEQFF. The CDR3 region has the DNA TGCGCCAGCAGTTCGACTAGCAGCAATGAGCAGTTCTTC.

The chain carries TRBV20-1 and TRBJ2-7; 10 bases fit TRBD2. This CDR3 region has 16 residues. V gave up 3 bases and J gave up 1 base; unmatched junction bases: 9. Germline CDR1 is DFQATT and CDR2 is SNEGSKA (reference sequence). The CDR3: CSASGATSGISYEQYF. The CDR3 nucleotides are TGCAGTGCTAGTGGCGCAACTAGCGGGATTTCCTACGAGCAGTACTTC.

This clone was recorded once. V and J are TRBV5-1 and TRBJ1-1; possibly TRBD1 for D (5 bases). Germline V gene lookup returns CDR1 SGHRS and CDR2 YFSETQ. This CDR3 region has 14 residues. Trimming left V 2 bases short and J 0 bases short, with 8 bases between. As DNA, the CDR3 is TGCGCCAGCAGCTTTGACAGTCTGAACACTGAAGCTTTCTTT. Its translation: CASSFDSLNTEAFF. The full variable domain, in which reference TRBV5-1 and TRBJ1-1 provide the parts outside the CDR3, is KAGVTQTPRYLIKTRGQQVTLSCSPISGHRSVSWYQQTPGQGLQFLFEYFSETQRNKGNFPGRFSGRQFSNSRSEMNVSTLELGDSALYLCASSFDSLNTEAFFGQGTRLTVV.

This sequence joins TRBV6-4 and TRBJ2-1; tentative D call: TRBD1 (6 bases). The CDR3 loop spans 14 amino acids. The germline CDR1 and CDR2 sequences are MRHNA and SNTAGT. The V end lost 8 bases, the J end lost 0 bases, and 11 bases lay between the germline ends. DNA of the CDR3: TGTGCCAGCGGGAGAGGGGGCTCCTACAATGAGCAGTTCTTC. It codes for CASGRGGSYNEQFF.

The V and J genes are TRBV29-1 and TRBJ2-1; D is perhaps TRBD1 (5 bases). CDR3 length: 12 amino acids. Trimming took 7 bases from V and 9 from J, leaving 16 bases between them. Germline-derived CDR1 and CDR2 are SQVTM and ANQGSEA. The CDR3 coding sequence is TGCAGCGCCCCCGTACCAGGGTCTGAGCAGTTCTTC. As protein: CSAPVPGSEQFF.

The chain's CDR3 is CASSVLRDYEQYF. CDR3 in DNA: TGCGCCAGCAGTGTTTTACGAGATTACGAGCAGTACTTC. This chain uses TRBV10-2 with TRBJ2-7; D is uncertain. Germline CDR1 is WSHSY and CDR2 is SAAADI. V shed 4 bases and J shed 4 bases, with 11 bases lying between them. The CDR3 is 13 amino acids.

The chain combines TRBV7-8 with TRBJ1-2, with D possibly matching TRBD1 (6 bases). CDR1 and CDR2 from the germline V gene are SGHVS and FQNEAQ. Between the trimmed V and J ends, which lost 1 base and 8 bases, there was a span of 29 bases. The CDR3 is 19 amino acids. CDR3 in amino acids: CASSLEGLGAGVKTRGYTF. Written as DNA, the CDR3 is TGTGCCAGCAGCTTAGAAGGATTGGGAGCAGGGGTTAAGACGAGAGGCTACACCTTC.

The chain recombines TRBV7-9 with TRBJ1-3; D might be TRBD1 (5 bases). This CDR3 has 14 amino acids. V lost 10 bases to trimming and J lost 0 bases, with 13 bases between them. Germline V lookup: CDR1 SEHNR, CDR2 FQNEAQ (reference sequence). CDR3 in amino acids: CATMGTDSGNTIYF. The CDR3 region has the DNA TGTGCCACCATGGGGACTGACTCTGGAAACACCATATATTTT.

The rearrangement uses TRBV5-1 and TRBJ1-1; 8 bases line up with TRBD1. Germline CDR1 is SGHRS and CDR2 is YFSETQ. With V trimmed by 5 bases and J by 0 bases, 12 bases remained unmatched. This CDR3 has 17 amino acids. CDR3 nucleotide sequence: TGCGCCAGCAGGAACCGGGGGACAGGCACTATGAACACTGAAGCTTTCTTT. Residues: CASRNRGTGTMNTEAFF.

This clone was counted a few times. This sequence joins TRBV11-2 and TRBJ2-3; the D is unclear. The CDR3 consists of 13 residues. Trimming pared 5 bases from V and 6 bases from J, leaving 12 bases between. Germline V gene data show CDR1 as SGHAT and CDR2 as FQNNGV. The CDR3, as DNA: TGTGCCAGCAGCCCTCTTATGGAGGATACGCAGTATTTT. Protein: CASSPLMEDTQYF.

The chain has TRBV28 and TRBJ1-3; 7 nucleotides agree with TRBD1. The V segment lost 5 bases and the J segment 0 bases; nucleotides outside the gene matches: 13. The CDR3 totals 18 residues. Per the germline V gene, CDR1 is MDHEN and CDR2 is SYDVKM. DNA of the CDR3: TGTGCCAGCAGTCCTGGGACAGCAACACCTCTCTCTGGAAACACCATATATTTT. It translates to CASSPGTATPLSGNTIYF.

The chain combines TRBV28 with TRBJ1-1, with 8 nucleotides matching TRBD1. The CDR3 covers 13 residues. V shed 10 bases, J shed 1 base, and the junction held 5 bases outside the gene matches. In germline, CDR1 is MDHEN, CDR2 SYDVKM. CDR3 region: CATLTGANTEAFF. In nucleotides, the CDR3 is TGTGCCACCTTGACAGGGGCGAACACTGAAGCTTTCTTT. The full variable domain, its missing parts supplied by reference TRBV28 and TRBJ1-1, is DVKVTQSSRYLVKRTGEKVFLECVQDMDHENMFWYRQDPGLGLRLIYFSYDVKMKEKGDIPEGYSVSREKKERFSLILESASTNQTSMYLCATLTGANTEAFFGQGTRLTVV.

The J gene is TRBJ2-7, the V gene TRBV11-3; possible D gene TRBD2, 6 bases. Germline V gene sequence: CDR1 SGHNT, CDR2 YENEEA. CDR3 length: 16 residues. V lost 3 bases and J 0 bases, leaving 15 bases between the germline ends. CDR3 in DNA: TGTGCCAGCAGCTTTGGAGGGTCCAAGGGCTCCTACGAGCAGTACTTC. As protein: CASSFGGSKGSYEQYF.